The source of this T cell receptor beta chain is a study of cytomegalovirus exposure and HLA in healthy donors. Study-level points and caveats: Presence/absence analyses treated sequencing depth as roughly uniform across donors.

V shed 3 bases and J shed 5 bases, with 17 bases lying between them. The CDR3 is made up of 15 amino acids. Per germline, CDR1 SGDLS and CDR2 YYNGEE. A word on this clone: Its antigen is still unknown.

Primers for the PCR totalled 60 Vbeta and 13 Jbeta. Sequencing used immunoSEQ multiplex PCR; TCRdb keeps in-frame clones, though not all of them. The sample carries about 160,000 clones, 79% recorded once. The source of this sequence is a man in his fifties or sixties in good health and CMV-seropositive. The sequenced material came from PBMCs. The rearrangement joins TRBV9 to TRBJ2-5, with a possible D match to TRBD2 (6 bases). The CDR3 here is CASSGTLGGGETQYF. The CDR3 region has the DNA TGTGCCAGCAGCGGTACCCTGGGGGGTGGCGAGACCCAGTACTTC.